The 25 T cell receptor beta chains below all came from one sample that was sequenced in a study of response to subunit inactivated influenza vaccine. TCRdb recomputed calls from the RT-PCR reads with MiXCR, one row per CDR3 protein. The sample contains under 950,000 distinct CDR3 sequences, about 20% of which appear only once. The sequences come from PBMCs from blood, collected 5 days after vaccination. The receptors shown here come from a man between 45 and 60 years old who received an inactivated influenza vaccine.

The V gene is TRBV11-2, the J gene TRBJ2-3, with D possibly matching TRBD1 (6 bases). CDR3 length: 17 residues. Germline V lookup: CDR1 SGHAT, CDR2 FQNNGV. Trimming stripped 1 base from V and 4 bases from J, with 18 bases between. CDR3 in DNA: TGTGCCAGCAGCTTAGTTATTTTGGGGGCAGGGGCAGATACGCAGTATTTT. This codes for CASSLVILGAGADTQYF.

V and J are TRBV20-1 and TRBJ1-5, with D unclear. There are 13 residues in the CDR3. Trimming stripped 3 bases from V and 0 bases from J, with 6 bases between. Germline V CDR1 and CDR2: DFQATT, SNEGSKA (reference sequence). The CDR3 sequence is CSARDHSNQPQHF. The CDR3 nucleotides read TGCAGTGCTAGGGATCATAGCAATCAGCCCCAGCATTTT.

This clonotype was observed once. The chain combines TRBV9 with TRBJ2-5; 7 nucleotides match TRBD2. The V and J ends lost 0 bases and 0 bases, in that order; junction bases with no gene match: 5. Germline CDR1 reads SGDLS; CDR2 reads YYNGEE. CDR3 length: 16 amino acids. The DNA for the CDR3 is TGTGCCAGCAGCGTAGACCTAGCGGCTAACCAAGAGACCCAGTACTTC. Protein: CASSVDLAANQETQYF.

This chain joins TRBV24-1 and TRBJ2-3, with D possibly matching TRBD1 (5 bases). This CDR3 has 14 amino acids. From germline, CDR1 is KGHDR and CDR2 SFDVKD. V was clipped by 3 bases and J by 3 bases, with 9 bases between them. The CDR3 protein is CATSDGQGTDTQYF. In DNA, the CDR3 is TGTGCCACCAGTGATGGGCAGGGTACAGATACGCAGTATTTT.

In its sample, this clonotype was seen a few times. The CDR3 nucleotides are TGCAGTGCAATAGACTCGGGGGGATATGGCTACACCTTC. Translating it yields CSAIDSGGYGYTF. The chain joins TRBV20-1 to TRBJ1-2; possibly TRBD1 for D (5 bases). With 6 bases removed from V and 5 bases from J, the gap between germline ends came to 16 bases. This CDR3 region has 13 residues. CDR1 and CDR2 (germline): DFQATT, SNEGSKA (reference sequence).

There are a few counts of this clonotype. V gene TRBV9 combines with J gene TRBJ2-4; D may be TRBD1 (7 bases). The germline CDR1 and CDR2 sequences are SGDLS and YYNGEE. The V and J ends lost 3 bases and 6 bases respectively, with 16 bases between them. The CDR3 has 15 amino acids. CDR3 sequence: CASSDTTGRGNIQYF. The CDR3 nucleotides read TGTGCCAGCAGCGATACGACAGGGCGGGGAAACATTCAGTACTTC.

The chain joins TRBV6-5 to TRBJ2-5; either TRBD1 or TRBD2 may supply D (5 bases each). This CDR3 is 15 amino acids long. The V end lost 0 bases, the J end lost 5 bases, and 13 bases lay between the germline ends. Looked up from germline, CDR1 is MNHEY and CDR2 is SVGAGI. The CDR3 DNA reads as TGTGCCAGCAGTTACTCCCGGGTCGAGGGGGAGACCCAGTACTTC. Translating gives CASSYSRVEGETQYF.

This clonotype was found a few times. J is TRBJ2-4 and V is TRBV9; D remains ambiguous. CDR1 is SGDLS, CDR2 YYNGEE, per germline. V shed 4 bases and J shed 6 bases, with 14 bases lying between them. This CDR3 comprises 14 residues. The CDR3 DNA sequence: TGTGCCAGCAGCCCCACCAGCGAGGCAAACATTCAGTACTTC. Translating gives CASSPTSEANIQYF.

The chain joins TRBV29-1 to TRBJ1-2; possible D gene TRBD1, 5 bases. Trimming pared 7 bases from V and 7 bases from J, leaving 16 bases between. Per germline, CDR1 SQVTM and CDR2 ANQGSEA. The CDR3 has 12 residues. In nucleotides, the CDR3 is TGCAGCGCCCCGGCAATGAGGGGTGGCTACACCTTC. It encodes CSAPAMRGGYTF.

This clonotype was seen a few times. The chain is built from TRBV4-2 and TRBJ2-2; 11 positions agree with TRBD2. The CDR3 is 19 amino acids. Losses at the gene ends were 5 bases for V and 4 bases for J; bases not matched to a gene: 15. Germline CDR1 and CDR2: LGHNA and YNFKEQ. CDR3 residues: CASSAIYHTTSGTTGELFF. DNA of the CDR3: TGTGCCAGCAGCGCAATCTACCACACGACTAGCGGGACCACCGGGGAGCTGTTTTTT.

The J gene is TRBJ1-5, the V gene TRBV28; no firm D call. CDR3 length equals 16 residues. CDR1 MDHEN and CDR2 SYDVKM come from the germline V gene. V dropped 3 bases and J dropped 0 bases, with 12 bases sitting between them. CDR3 nucleotides: TGTGCCAGCAGTTTTCAGGAGCTCTTTAGCAATCAGCCCCAGCATTTT. It translates to CASSFQELFSNQPQHF.

In this sample, this clonotype turned up a few times. This chain links TRBV21-1 with TRBJ2-7; the table's D call TRBD1 went unverified against the DNA. TRBV21-1 is a known pseudogene. The CDR3 length is 14 residues. DNA for the CDR3: TGTGCCAGCGAACCGGGACAGAGGTTCCACGAGCAGTACTTC. Protein sequence: CASEPGQRFHEQYF.

V and J are TRBV12-3 or TRBV12-4 and TRBJ1-2, with D possibly being TRBD1 (5 bases). The CDR3 covers 14 residues. The V gene lost 5 bases and the J gene lost 4 bases, with 14 bases spanning the gap. DNA for the CDR3: TGTGCCAGCAGTCCCTCCAGGGCGTCCTATGGCTACACCTTC. Protein: CASSPSRASYGYTF.

The chain uses TRBV12-3 or TRBV12-4 and TRBJ1-1; 7 positions match TRBD1. The CDR3 spans 14 residues. Trimming at V came to 5 bases and at J to 6 bases, leaving 9 bases not matched to a gene. The CDR3 bases are TGTGCCAGCAGTCCTGACAGGGCGGTATCTGAAGCTTTCTTT. It is translated as CASSPDRAVSEAFF.

The chain is built from TRBV4-1 and TRBJ1-2, with D possibly TRBD1 on 6 matching bases. Deletions cut 2 bases from V and 2 bases from J, with 12 bases between. The CDR3 sequence is 15 residues long. Germline V gene sequence: CDR1 MGHRA, CDR2 YSYEKL. The CDR3 here is CASSQTVQGNYGYTF. The CDR3 coding sequence is TGCGCCAGCAGCCAAACGGTGCAGGGGAACTATGGCTACACCTTC.

This clonotype was seen at least ten times. The chain joins TRBV6-5 to TRBJ2-3; D is unresolved. Germline CDR1 is MNHEY and CDR2 is SVGAGI. CDR3 length: 14 amino acids. Trimming pared 5 bases from V and 0 bases from J, leaving 9 bases between. CDR3 sequence: CASSLEDSTDTQYF. The CDR3 coding sequence is TGTGCCAGCAGTCTCGAGGACAGCACAGATACGCAGTATTTT.

V usage is TRBV6-1 and J usage is TRBJ1-1; D is possibly TRBD1 (6 bases). The CDR3 is made up of 13 amino acids. With 6 bases removed from V and 7 bases from J, the gap between germline ends came to 15 bases. Germline assignment: CDR1 MNHNS and CDR2 SASEGT. The CDR3 DNA is TGTGCCAGCAGCCGACCGGGACACCTTGAAGCTTTCTTT. Encoded protein: CASSRPGHLEAFF.

This clonotype showed up many times. This chain connects TRBV6-2 or TRBV6-3 to TRBJ1-1; D is undetermined. The CDR3 length is 14 residues. Trimming stripped 4 bases from V and 2 bases from J, with 11 bases between. Germline CDR1 is MNHEY and CDR2 is SVGEGT. The CDR3 here is CASSFRTANTEAFF. The CDR3 nucleotides read TGTGCCAGCAGTTTCCGGACGGCAAACACTGAAGCTTTCTTT.

This clonotype came up a few times. The chain combines TRBV4-2 with TRBJ2-1, with 9 bases that match TRBD2. With 1 base clipped from V and 5 bases from J, the junction kept 12 bases outside the gene matches. The germline V gene has CDR1 LGHNA and CDR2 YNFKEQ. This CDR3 spans 18 amino acids. The CDR3 bases are TGTGCCAGCAGCCAAGGCTTGGGTGGCGGGAGGGGTAACAATGAGCAGTTCTTC. The encoded protein is CASSQGLGGGRGNNEQFF.

The CDR3 DNA sequence: TGTGCCGGAAGCGGGAGGGGAGGGGAGACCCAGTACTTC. Amino acids: CAGSGRGGETQYF. The chain joins TRBV7-2 to TRBJ2-5; the match to TRBD2 covers 10 bases. The V gene end was trimmed by 11 bases and the J gene end by 5 bases; junction bases not matched to a gene: 8. Germline lookup yields CDR1 SGHTA and CDR2 FQGNSA. The CDR3 is made up of 13 amino acids.

There are a few counts of this clonotype. The chain is built from TRBV29-1 and TRBJ2-1; 9 nucleotides line up with TRBD2. CDR3 length equals 15 residues. J lost 7 bases, V lost 2 bases, and 9 bases had no gene match. CDR1 SQVTM and CDR2 ANQGSEA come from the germline V gene. DNA for the CDR3: TGCAGCGTTGAACCGGCGGGAGGGCCGGTAAATGAGCAGTTCTTC. This translates into CSVEPAGGPVNEQFF.

This clonotype was observed a handful of times. The CDR3 loop reads CASSFGTGYPLGEQFF. The CDR3 nucleotides read TGTGCCAGCAGCTTCGGAACTGGCTACCCCCTCGGGGAGCAGTTCTTC. V is TRBV7-3 and J is TRBJ2-1, with D unresolved. V lost 3 bases and J 10 bases, leaving 22 bases between the germline ends. CDR1 and CDR2 from the germline V gene are SGHTA and FQGTGA. This CDR3 is built from 16 residues.

This clonotype was found a few times. The CDR3 loop is CSARGTGVSYNEQFF. The CDR3 DNA is TGCAGTGCTAGAGGGACAGGCGTATCCTACAATGAGCAGTTCTTC. V usage is TRBV20-1 and J usage is TRBJ2-1, with TRBD1 matching over 7 bases. This CDR3 contains 15 residues. CDR1 and CDR2 (germline): DFQATT, SNEGSKA (reference sequence). V lost 1 base and J lost 1; bases outside the gene matches: 4.

The chain carries TRBV5-1 and TRBJ2-3; D gene ambiguous. V shed 4 bases and J shed 2 bases, with 11 bases lying between them. CDR1 SGHRS and CDR2 YFSETQ come from the germline V gene. The CDR3 is 14 amino acids. The CDR3 spells CASSPVGTTDTQYF. CDR3 coding DNA: TGCGCCAGCAGCCCTGTAGGCACCACAGATACGCAGTATTTT.

A note on this clonotype: Being one base from a much bigger clone, this may be a read error. J is TRBJ1-5 and V is TRBV7-9, with D tentatively TRBD1 (6 bases). This CDR3 is 13 amino acids long. V was cut by 7 bases and J by 6 bases, with 13 bases left in between. From germline, CDR1 is SEHNR and CDR2 FQNEAQ (reference sequence). CDR3 sequence reads: CASTQGYIQPQHF. For the CDR3, the DNA is TGTGCCAGCACGCAGGGGTACATTCAGCCCCAGCATTTT.